The entry below describes one T cell receptor (beta chain). The data are from a study of cytotoxic CD8 clonotypes in ibrutinib-treated CLL. The overall study: On average, each sample had 255,043 productive templates and around 100,000 productive rearrangements.

Measured with immunoSEQ multiplex PCR; TCRdb has only the in-frame clones, and not every one. Of 250,000 to 350,000 clones in the sample, 60% to 80% were seen once. This sequence originates from a human donor with chronic lymphocytic leukemia. The sequencing used PBMCs, collected at disease progression, from a patient treated with ibrutinib.

CDR3 sequence: CASSETGLYEQYF. In DNA, the CDR3 is TGTGCCAGCAGCGAGACAGGGCTCTACGAGCAGTACTTC. This chain links TRBV6-5 with TRBJ2-7; 7 positions agree with TRBD1. The CDR3 loop spans 13 amino acids. Germline-derived CDR1 and CDR2 are MNHEY and SVGAGI. J was trimmed by 3 bases and V by 6 bases; bases with no gene match: 5.